This T cell receptor beta chain was captured by sequencing in a study of blood T cell repertoires in COVID-19. This clone was seen a handful of times. Trimming shortened V by 2 bases and J by 7 bases, and 12 bases separated the two germline ends. The CDR3 totals 13 residues. Assay used: immunoSEQ multiplex PCR; TCRdb lists only in-frame clones, some missing. The data contain 90,000 or so clones, approximately 88% of them singletons. V and J are TRBV12-3 or TRBV12-4 and TRBJ2-7, with D uncertain. Sequencing used peripheral blood. This clonotype originated in a woman aged 70-85 years with acute or convalescent COVID-19. Here the CDR3 DNA reads TGTGCCAGCAGTTTATCACGGTCGGGTGAGCAGTACTTC. Translation gives CASSLSRSGEQYF.